The clone carrying this TCR beta chain was found many times. Its antigen is not identified. The study amplified TCR beta CDR3 regions using RNA transcripts. First-round RT-PCR employed HTBI primers, with a second-round multiplex PCR after it. TCRdb independently ran MiXCR on the multiplex PCR reads; one entry per CDR3 protein. The sample has around 660,000 distinct CDR3 sequences; about two fifths are singletons. The data belong to a study of Graves' ophthalmopathy and Graves' hyperthyroidism. The CDR3 spans 15 residues. Unmatched junction bases numbered 6, after V lost 2 bases and J lost 5 bases. Notes on the study in general: Thyroid clonotypes that were expanded above 0.001 frequency mostly also appeared in blood. The model reached about 66% sensitivity and about 72% specificity for predicting ophthalmopathy progression.

Pregnant or lactating patients and those with other autoimmune diseases or uncontrolled infections were excluded. The diagnostic workup employed clinical symptoms, serum thyroxine, TRAb, thyroid ultrasound and orbital computed tomography. V gene TRBV12-3 or TRBV12-4 combines with J gene TRBJ2-7, with 10 bases that match TRBD2. The clonotype was recovered from an adult man with Graves' ophthalmopathy. The sequenced sample consisted of peripheral blood. As DNA, the CDR3 is TGTGCCAGCAGTTTAACGGCTAGCGGGAGAGACGAGCAGTACTTC. Translation gives CASSLTASGRDEQYF.